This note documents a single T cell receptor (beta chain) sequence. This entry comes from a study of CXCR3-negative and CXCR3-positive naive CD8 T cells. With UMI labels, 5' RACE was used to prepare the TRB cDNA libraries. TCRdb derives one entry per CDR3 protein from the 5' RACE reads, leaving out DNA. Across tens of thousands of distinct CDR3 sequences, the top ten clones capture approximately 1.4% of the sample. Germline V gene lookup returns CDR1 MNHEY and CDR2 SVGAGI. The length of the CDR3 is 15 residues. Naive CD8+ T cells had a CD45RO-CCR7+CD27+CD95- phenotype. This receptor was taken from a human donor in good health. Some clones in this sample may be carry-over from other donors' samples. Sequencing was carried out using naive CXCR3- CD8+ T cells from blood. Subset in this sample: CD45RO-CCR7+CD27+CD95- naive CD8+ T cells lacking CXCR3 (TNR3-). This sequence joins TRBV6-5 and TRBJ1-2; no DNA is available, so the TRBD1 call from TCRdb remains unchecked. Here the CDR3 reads CASSYSEGAGYGYTF.